This T cell receptor beta chain stems from a study of blood T cell repertoires in COVID-19. Background on the study: Samples of COVID-19 (acute and convalescent) were obtained from the United States, Italy and Spain. T cells, B-cell-depleted T cells, or PBMCs supplied cDNA or gDNA.

The CDR3 loop spans 18 amino acids. Per the germline V gene, CDR1 is WSHSY and CDR2 is SAAADI. V lost 0 bases to trimming and J lost 2 bases; unmatched junction nucleotides: 6. Original data processing: By means of reference gene primer amplification, nucleated cell counts were estimated. Only in-frame clones appear in the TCRdb table, and some are missing; sequencing was by immunoSEQ multiplex PCR. The D gene and trimming were derived from the DNA, and the V and J assignments and clone size from that table. The sample has about 100,000 clones, around 90% seen once. Input material: peripheral blood. This rearrangement joins TRBV10-2 to TRBJ2-3; 12 bases map to TRBD2. The receptor was isolated from a man between 65 and 80 years old with acute or convalescent COVID-19. CDR3: CASSESRLAGVVTDTQYF. CDR3 in DNA: TGCGCCAGCAGTGAGTCCAGACTAGCGGGAGTGGTCACAGATACGCAGTATTTT.